This is a list of T cell receptor beta chains from one sample in a study of blood T cell repertoires in COVID-19. The assay was immunoSEQ multiplex PCR, and TCRdb's table has in-frame clones only and misses some. The sample lists about 140,000 clones, approximately 80% seen once, with approximately 9.5% in the top ten. The sequencing sample was made of peripheral blood. The source is an elderly woman in a cohort sampled during active or convalescent COVID-19. Each CDR3 is given with its conserved first and last residue. The D gene is left open where the match is weak. Rows may omit the clone size; those that give it use once, few, many or a size class.

v_call	d_call	clone_size	j_call	cdr3_aa	cdr3_nt
TRBV15	TRBD2	NA	TRBJ2-3	CATSRALGLAGDTDTQYF	TGTGCCACCAGCAGAGCCCTAGGGTTAGCGGGGGACACAGATACGCAGTATTTT
TRBV28	TRBD2	NA	TRBJ2-3	CASSAHLAGGTSTDTQYF	TGTGCCAGCAGTGCCCACCTAGCGGGGGGCACTTCCACAGATACGCAGTATTTT
TRBV28	NA	once	TRBJ1-6	CASSLLRDNSPLHF	TGTGCCAGCAGTTTATTGAGGGATAATTCACCCCTCCACTTT
TRBV2	TRBD1	NA	TRBJ1-2	CAGGQENYGYTF	TGTGCCGGGGGACAGGAAAACTATGGCTACACCTTC
TRBV13	NA	NA	TRBJ1-2	CASSNRVSNYGYTF	TGTGCCAGCAGCAACAGGGTGTCTAACTATGGCTACACCTTC
TRBV12-3/TRBV12-4	NA	NA	TRBJ1-2	CASSLKGYYGYTF	TGTGCCAGCAGTTTGAAGGGGTACTATGGCTACACCTTC
TRBV7-9	TRBD1	NA	TRBJ1-1	CASSRQGASTEAFF	TGTGCCAGCAGCAGGCAGGGGGCTAGCACTGAAGCTTTCTTT
TRBV24-1	NA	NA	TRBJ2-3	CATSDSGVSTDTQYF	TGTGCCACCAGTGATTCCGGGGTCAGCACAGATACGCAGTATTTT
TRBV20-1	TRBD2	NA	TRBJ2-2	CSATDGFVREEGELFF	TGCAGTGCTACTGACGGCTTTGTTCGGGAGGAGGGGGAGCTGTTTTTT
TRBV5-5	NA	NA	TRBJ1-4	CASSLARFTENEKLFF	TGTGCCAGCAGCTTGGCGCGGTTTACGGAAAATGAAAAACTGTTTTTT
TRBV29-1	NA	NA	TRBJ2-1	CSVDGNNEQFF	TGCAGCGTTGACGGGAACAATGAGCAGTTCTTC
TRBV11-2	NA	NA	TRBJ1-3	CASSSLAGGNTIYF	TGTGCCAGCAGCTCCCTCGCAGGGGGAAACACCATATATTTT
TRBV7-9	TRBD2	few	TRBJ2-5	CASSPQTGGGETQYF	TGTGCCAGCAGCCCTCAGACCGGGGGGGGTGAGACCCAGTACTTC
TRBV3-1/TRBV3-2	NA	NA	TRBJ2-1	CASRYYNEQFF	TGTGCCAGCAGGTACTACAATGAGCAGTTCTTC
TRBV7-9	NA	NA	TRBJ1-3	CASSPMRSAGNTIYF	TGTGCCAGCAGCCCCATGAGGTCGGCTGGAAACACCATATATTTT
TRBV3-1/TRBV3-2	TRBD1	NA	TRBJ1-5	CASSQVTGAQPQHF	TGTGCCAGCAGCCAAGTGACAGGGGCTCAGCCCCAGCATTTT
TRBV7-2	NA	NA	TRBJ1-2	CASSLTQGVGYGYTF	TGTGCCAGCAGCTTAACTCAAGGGGTTGGCTATGGCTACACCTTC
TRBV7-3	TRBD2	once	TRBJ2-3	CASRAGAYTDTQYF	TGTGCCAGCAGAGCGGGGGCGTACACAGATACGCAGTATTTT
TRBV3-1/TRBV3-2	NA	NA	TRBJ2-7	CASSPDRGEQYF	TGTGCCAGCAGCCCGGACAGAGGCGAGCAGTACTTC
TRBV4-1	TRBD2	NA	TRBJ2-1	CASGRSGGMIEQFF	TGCGCCAGCGGACGTAGCGGGGGGATGATTGAGCAGTTCTTC
TRBV19	TRBD1	NA	TRBJ2-7	CASSSTGTGVYEQYF	TGTGCCAGTAGTAGTACCGGGACAGGGGTCTACGAGCAGTACTTC
TRBV11-3	NA	NA	TRBJ1-1	CASSRGQTAEAFF	TGTGCCAGCAGCCGAGGACAGACGGCTGAAGCTTTCTTT
TRBV6-1	NA	NA	TRBJ1-1	CASSEPWYDRNTEAFF	TGTGCCAGCAGTGAACCTTGGTATGACAGAAACACTGAAGCTTTCTTT
TRBV3-1/TRBV3-2	TRBD2	NA	TRBJ2-5	CASSQRGDQETQYF	TGTGCCAGCAGCCAACGGGGGGACCAAGAGACCCAGTACTTC
TRBV5-5	NA	NA	TRBJ2-3	CASSWQPNSPSTDTQYF	TGTGCCAGCAGCTGGCAACCGAATTCCCCTAGCACAGATACGCAGTATTTT
TRBV25-1	TRBD1	NA	TRBJ1-2	CASSAQQGLGGYTF	TGTGCCAGCAGTGCACAACAGGGGTTGGGTGGCTACACCTTC
TRBV4-2	TRBD2	NA	TRBJ2-3	CASSQDPGLAGVTDTQYF	TGTGCCAGCAGCCAAGATCCAGGGCTAGCGGGGGTCACAGATACGCAGTATTTT
TRBV10-1	TRBD1	NA	TRBJ2-2	CARRDRGNTGELFF	TGCGCCCGACGGGACAGAGGGAACACCGGGGAGCTGTTTTTT
TRBV7-2	TRBD1	NA	TRBJ1-4	CASSSRQGAEKLFF	TGTGCCAGCAGCTCTCGACAGGGGGCTGAAAAACTGTTTTTT
TRBV30	TRBD2	NA	TRBJ2-3	CAWRAGGRDTQYF	TGTGCCTGGAGGGCGGGGGGCCGAGATACGCAGTATTTT
TRBV5-5	NA	NA	TRBJ1-2	CASSTPPPERGYTF	TGTGCCAGCAGCACTCCGCCGCCAGAGCGTGGCTACACCTTC
TRBV5-6	TRBD1	NA	TRBJ2-7	CASSRRPGTGISSYEQYF	TGTGCCAGCAGTCGAAGGCCCGGGACAGGGATAAGCTCCTACGAGCAGTACTTC
TRBV12-5	TRBD1	NA	TRBJ2-2	CASGYLGQGTGELFF	TGTGCTAGTGGTTACCTAGGACAGGGCACCGGGGAGCTGTTTTTT
TRBV18	TRBD1	NA	TRBJ2-5	CASSLRTGQETQYF	TGTGCCAGCTCACTACGGACAGGGCAAGAGACCCAGTACTTC
TRBV5-6	TRBD1	NA	TRBJ1-4	CASSLFRDRDLSNEKLFF	TGTGCCAGCAGCTTGTTCCGGGACAGGGATTTGAGCAATGAAAAACTGTTTTTT
TRBV2	TRBD1	NA	TRBJ2-7	CASSEARAGGRSIERYF	TGTGCCAGCAGTGAAGCGCGGGCAGGGGGCAGATCCATCGAGCGGTACTTC
TRBV19	NA	once	TRBJ1-5	CASSMEGQDQPQHF	TGTGCCAGTAGTATGGAGGGGCAGGATCAGCCCCAGCATTTT
TRBV6-5	TRBD2	NA	TRBJ2-1	CASRVSGVSYNEQFF	TGTGCCAGCAGGGTTAGCGGGGTCTCCTACAATGAGCAGTTCTTC
TRBV14	NA	few	TRBJ2-7	CASSLWFAGKTF	TGTGCCAGCAGCCTCTGGTTTGCGGGAAAGACCTTC
TRBV19	NA	NA	TRBJ1-2	CASSSHERDGYTF	TGTGCCAGTAGTTCCCACGAGAGAGATGGCTACACCTTC
TRBV7-9	NA	NA	TRBJ2-3	CASSLHIPDTQYF	TGTGCCAGCAGCTTGCACATACCAGATACGCAGTATTTT
TRBV11-3	TRBD1	NA	TRBJ2-7	CASSSGQGGSYEQYF	TGTGCCAGCAGCTCAGGACAGGGGGGGTCCTACGAGCAGTACTTC
TRBV2	TRBD2	NA	TRBJ2-3	CAGGLAGEMQYF	TGTGCCGGGGGGCTAGCGGGGGAGATGCAGTATTTT
TRBV5-1	TRBD2	NA	TRBJ2-7	CASSLTSGRYEQYF	TGCGCCAGCAGCTTGACTAGCGGAAGATACGAGCAGTACTTC
TRBV18	NA	NA	TRBJ1-1	CASSTDSLNTEAFF	TGTGCCAGCTCAACGGACAGTTTGAACACTGAAGCTTTCTTT
TRBV11-2	NA	NA	TRBJ1-4	CASSLDLTTVNEKLFF	TGTGCCAGCAGCTTAGATCTAACGACAGTTAATGAAAAACTGTTTTTT
TRBV7-2	NA	NA	TRBJ1-2	CASSRMLGRSTGNGYTF	TGTGCCAGCAGCCGTATGTTGGGCCGATCGACCGGGAATGGCTACACCTTC
TRBV27	NA	once	TRBJ2-2	CASSLSQRIDTGELFF	TGTGCCAGCAGTTTATCACAGCGGATTGACACCGGGGAGCTGTTTTTT
TRBV21-1	NA	NA	TRBJ1-4	CASSKSRGGALGNEKLFF	TGTGCCAGCAGCAAAAGTCGCGGTGGGGCCCTGGGGAATGAAAAACTGTTTTTT
TRBV3-1/TRBV3-2	NA	few	TRBJ1-1	CASSQGAGWGVEAFF	TGTGCCAGCAGCCAAGGGGCCGGATGGGGGGTTGAAGCTTTCTTT